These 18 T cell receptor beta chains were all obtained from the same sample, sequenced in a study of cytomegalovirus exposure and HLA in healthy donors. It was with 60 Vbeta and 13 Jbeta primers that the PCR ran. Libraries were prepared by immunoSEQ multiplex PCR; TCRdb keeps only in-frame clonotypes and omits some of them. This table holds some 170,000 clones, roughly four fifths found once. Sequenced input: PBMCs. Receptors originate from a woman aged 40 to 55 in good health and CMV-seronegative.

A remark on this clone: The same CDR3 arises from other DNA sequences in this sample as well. This CDR3 reads CASSIEGGTEAFF. CDR3 in DNA: TGTGCCAGTAGTATAGAGGGGGGGACTGAAGCTTTCTTT. The rearrangement joins TRBV19 to TRBJ1-1; tentatively, D is TRBD1 (5 bases). The CDR3 is 13 amino acids. Germline lookup yields CDR1 LNHDA and CDR2 SQIVND (reference sequence). The V end lost 0 bases, the J end lost 5 bases, and 7 bases lay between the germline ends.

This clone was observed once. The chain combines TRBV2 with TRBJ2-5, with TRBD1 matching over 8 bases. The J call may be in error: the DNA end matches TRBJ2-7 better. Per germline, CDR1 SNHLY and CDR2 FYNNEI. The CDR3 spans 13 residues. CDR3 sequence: CASGTGLSYEQYF. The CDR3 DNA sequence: TGTGCCAGTGGGACAGGCCTCTCCTACGAGCAGTACTTC.

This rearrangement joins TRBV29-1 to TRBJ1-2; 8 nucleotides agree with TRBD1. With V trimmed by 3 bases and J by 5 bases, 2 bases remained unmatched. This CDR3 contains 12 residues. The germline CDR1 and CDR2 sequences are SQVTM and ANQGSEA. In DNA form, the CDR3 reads TGCAGCGTTGAGGGACAGGTTTATGGCTACACCTTC. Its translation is CSVEGQVYGYTF.

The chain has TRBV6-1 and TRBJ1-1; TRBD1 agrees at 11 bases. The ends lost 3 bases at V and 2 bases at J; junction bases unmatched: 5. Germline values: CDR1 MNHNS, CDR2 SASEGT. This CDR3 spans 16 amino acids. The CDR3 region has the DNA TGTGCCAGCAGTGATCCGGGACAGGGGGGTAACACTGAAGCTTTCTTT. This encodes CASSDPGQGGNTEAFF.

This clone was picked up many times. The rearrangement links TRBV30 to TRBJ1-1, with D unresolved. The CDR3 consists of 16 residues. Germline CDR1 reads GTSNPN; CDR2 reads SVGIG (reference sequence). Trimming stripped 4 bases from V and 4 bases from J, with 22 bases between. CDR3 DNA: TGTGCCTGGATCCCCGGGGTAGGAGTGGTGGGCACTGAAGCTTTCTTT. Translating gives CAWIPGVGVVGTEAFF.

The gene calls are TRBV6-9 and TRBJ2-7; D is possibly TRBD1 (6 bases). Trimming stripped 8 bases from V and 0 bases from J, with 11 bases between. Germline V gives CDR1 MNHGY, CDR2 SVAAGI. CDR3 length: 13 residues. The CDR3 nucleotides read TGTGCCAGCGCGACAGGATACTCCTACGAGCAGTACTTC. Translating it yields CASATGYSYEQYF.

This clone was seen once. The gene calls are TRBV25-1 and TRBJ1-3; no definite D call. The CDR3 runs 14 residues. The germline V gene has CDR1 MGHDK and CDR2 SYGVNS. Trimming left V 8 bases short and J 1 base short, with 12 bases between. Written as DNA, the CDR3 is TGTGCCAGCTCCCGGGGAGTTTCTGGAAACACCATATATTTT. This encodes CASSRGVSGNTIYF.

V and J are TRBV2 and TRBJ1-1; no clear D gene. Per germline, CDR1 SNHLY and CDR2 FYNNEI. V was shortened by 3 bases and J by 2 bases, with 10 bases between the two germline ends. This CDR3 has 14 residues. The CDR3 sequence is CASSDSVYNTEAFF. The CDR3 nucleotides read TGTGCCAGCAGTGATTCAGTTTATAACACTGAAGCTTTCTTT.

The chain's CDR3 is CASSLLAAYGYTF. CDR3 sequence (DNA): TGTGCCAGCAGTTTATTGGCGGCCTATGGCTACACCTTC. The chain links TRBV28 to TRBJ1-2; D not certain. V was pared by 1 base and J by 4 bases, with 7 bases between. The V gene's germline CDR1 is MDHEN and CDR2 SYDVKM. The CDR3 consists of 13 residues.

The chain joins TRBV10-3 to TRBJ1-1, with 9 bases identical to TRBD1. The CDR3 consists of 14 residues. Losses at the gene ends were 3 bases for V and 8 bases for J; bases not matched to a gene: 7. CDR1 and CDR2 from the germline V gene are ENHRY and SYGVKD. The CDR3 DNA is TGTGCCATCAGTGAAAGAAAGGACAGGGGAGAAGCTTTCTTT. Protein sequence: CAISERKDRGEAFF.

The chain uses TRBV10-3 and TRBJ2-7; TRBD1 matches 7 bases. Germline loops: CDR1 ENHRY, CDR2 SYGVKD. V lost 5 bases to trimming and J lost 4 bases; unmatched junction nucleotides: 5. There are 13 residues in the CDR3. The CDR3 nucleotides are TGTGCCATCAGTACAGGGGAAGGGTACGAGCAGTACTTC. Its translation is CAISTGEGYEQYF.

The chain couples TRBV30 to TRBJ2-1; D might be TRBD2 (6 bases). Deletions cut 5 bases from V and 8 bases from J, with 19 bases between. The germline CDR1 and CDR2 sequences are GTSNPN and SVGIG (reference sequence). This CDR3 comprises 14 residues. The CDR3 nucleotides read TGTGCCTGGGTGCGAAGCGGGCCCGGGGATGAGCAGTTCTTC. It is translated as CAWVRSGPGDEQFF.

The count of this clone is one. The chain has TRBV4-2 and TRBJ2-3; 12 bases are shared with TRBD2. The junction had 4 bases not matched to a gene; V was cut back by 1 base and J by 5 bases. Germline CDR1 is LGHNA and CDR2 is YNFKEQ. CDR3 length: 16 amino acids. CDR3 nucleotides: TGTGCCAGCAGCCAAGCTCTAGCGGGAGGGGTAGATACGCAGTATTTT. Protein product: CASSQALAGGVDTQYF.

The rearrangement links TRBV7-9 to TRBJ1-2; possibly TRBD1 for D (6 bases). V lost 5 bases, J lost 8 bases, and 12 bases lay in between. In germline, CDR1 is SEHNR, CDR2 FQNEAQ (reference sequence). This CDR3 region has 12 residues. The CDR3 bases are TGTGCCAGCAGCCCCAGGGGTGAGGGCTACACCTTC. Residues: CASSPRGEGYTF.

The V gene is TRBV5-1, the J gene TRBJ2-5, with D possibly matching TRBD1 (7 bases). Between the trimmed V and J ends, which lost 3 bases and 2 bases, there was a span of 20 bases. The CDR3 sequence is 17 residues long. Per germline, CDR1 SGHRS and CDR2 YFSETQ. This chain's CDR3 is CASSWAGQPNLQETQYF. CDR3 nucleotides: TGCGCCAGCAGCTGGGCGGGACAGCCTAACCTACAAGAGACCCAGTACTTC.

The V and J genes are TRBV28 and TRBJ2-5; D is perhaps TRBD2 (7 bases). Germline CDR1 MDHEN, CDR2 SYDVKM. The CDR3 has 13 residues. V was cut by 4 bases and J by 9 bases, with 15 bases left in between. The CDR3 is CASSSRGAGAQYF. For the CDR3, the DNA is TGTGCCAGCAGTTCTCGGGGGGCGGGGGCCCAGTACTTC.

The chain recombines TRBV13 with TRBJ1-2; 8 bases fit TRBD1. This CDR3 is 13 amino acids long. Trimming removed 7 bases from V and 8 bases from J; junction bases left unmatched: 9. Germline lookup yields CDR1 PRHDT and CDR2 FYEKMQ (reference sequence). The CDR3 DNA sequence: TGTGCCAGCACCAGGACAGGGTCGGGGGGCTACACCTTC. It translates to CASTRTGSGGYTF.

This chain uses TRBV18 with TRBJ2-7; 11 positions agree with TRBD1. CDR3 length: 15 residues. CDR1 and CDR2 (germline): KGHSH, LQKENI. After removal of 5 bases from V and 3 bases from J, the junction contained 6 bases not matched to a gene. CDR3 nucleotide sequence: TGTGCCAGCTCATTCGGCGGGACAGGGGGCTACGAGCAGTACTTC. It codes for CASSFGGTGGYEQYF.